What follows are 27 T cell receptor beta chains derived from one specimen sequenced in a study of T cell responses to AZD1222 COVID-19 vaccine. This table comes from immunoSEQ multiplex PCR, and its TCRdb copy is limited to in-frame clones, with some not included. The sample includes tens of thousands of clones, under 95% seen only once; the top ten take around 4%. The sequencing used peripheral blood, collected on day 0 of AZD1222 vaccination. These receptors originate from an adult in good health.

This chain joins TRBV7-9 and TRBJ2-3, with D tentatively TRBD1 or TRBD2 (6 bases each). Trimming shortened V by 2 bases and J by 3 bases, and 21 bases separated the two germline ends. Looked up from germline, CDR1 is SEHNR and CDR2 is FQNEAQ (reference sequence). The CDR3 contains 18 residues. As DNA, the CDR3 is TGTGCCAGCAGCTTACCCTCTAATTGGGGGGCAGAGACAGATACGCAGTATTTT. It is translated as CASSLPSNWGAETDTQYF. The full variable domain, rest sourced from reference TRBV7-9 and TRBJ2-3, is DTGVSQNPRHKITKRGQNVTFRCDPISEHNRLYWYRQTLGQGPEFLTYFQNEAQLEKSRLLSDRFSAERPKGSFSTLEIQRTEQGDSAMYLCASSLPSNWGAETDTQYFGPGTRLTVL.

The rearrangement joins TRBV5-5 to TRBJ2-2, with 9 bases that match TRBD1. V shed 1 base, J shed 7 bases, and the junction held 8 bases outside the gene matches. The CDR3 spans 16 residues. Germline V gene lookup returns CDR1 SGHKS and CDR2 YYEKEE (reference sequence). CDR3 residues: CASSLIQGAEGGELFF. DNA for the CDR3: TGTGCCAGCAGCTTGATACAGGGGGCTGAAGGCGGGGAGCTGTTTTTT.

The chain carries TRBV5-6 and TRBJ1-2; D not certain. From germline, CDR1 is SGHDT and CDR2 YYEEEE. The CDR3 spans 14 residues. The ends were cut back, 4 bases at V and 1 base at J, with 11 bases in the middle. CDR3 protein: CASSTAWRNYGYTF. The CDR3 region has the DNA TGTGCCAGCAGCACCGCATGGCGTAACTATGGCTACACCTTC.

This clone was observed once. The rearrangement joins TRBV6-5 to TRBJ2-1; no firm D call. This CDR3 has 11 amino acids. Trimming left V 1 base short and J 10 bases short, with 5 bases between. Germline V lookup: CDR1 MNHEY, CDR2 SVGAGI. The CDR3 reads CASSYFGEQFF. CDR3 in DNA: TGTGCCAGCAGTTACTTTGGCGAGCAGTTCTTC.

The CDR3 here is CASSQAGGAKNIQYF. The DNA of the CDR3 is TGTGCCAGCAGCCAAGCGGGAGGAGCCAAAAACATTCAGTACTTC. The chain recombines TRBV7-2 with TRBJ2-4; TRBD2 agrees at 9 bases. Trimming at V came to 5 bases and at J to 0 bases, leaving 2 bases not matched to a gene. The CDR3 is 15 residues long. Per the germline V gene, CDR1 is SGHTA and CDR2 is FQGNSA.

V is TRBV6-6 and J is TRBJ2-5; D is possibly TRBD1 (6 bases). Trimming left V 4 bases short and J 13 bases short, with 16 bases between. This CDR3 contains 12 residues. Germline V lookup: CDR1 MNHNY, CDR2 SVGAGI (reference sequence). CDR3 nucleotide sequence: TGTGCCAGCAGTTTAAACAGGGAGAGCAGGTACTTC. It translates to CASSLNRESRYF.

The rearrangement links TRBV28 to TRBJ2-7, with TRBD2 as a possible D gene (5 bases). V lost 2 bases and J 5 bases, leaving 10 bases between the germline ends. Germline lookup yields CDR1 MDHEN and CDR2 SYDVKM. CDR3 length: 13 residues. This CDR3 is CASSLRGPHEQYF. DNA of the CDR3: TGTGCCAGCAGTTTAAGAGGGCCCCACGAGCAGTACTTC.

This chain links TRBV11-2 with TRBJ1-2; possibly TRBD1 for D (6 bases). V was pared by 3 bases and J by 5 bases, with 10 bases between. Germline V gives CDR1 SGHAT, CDR2 FQNNGV. The CDR3 has 13 residues. CDR3 in DNA: TGTGCCAGCAGCTTTTCCCAGGGGTATGGCTACACCTTC. It codes for CASSFSQGYGYTF.

The chain combines TRBV10-3 with TRBJ2-7, with 8 positions matching TRBD1. The CDR3 is made up of 14 amino acids. Germline V lookup: CDR1 ENHRY, CDR2 SYGVKD. Trimming cost V 10 bases and J 2 bases; bases outside gene matches: 10. The CDR3 reads CATRTGQGTYEQYF. In DNA, the CDR3 is TGTGCCACCAGGACTGGACAGGGTACCTACGAGCAGTACTTC.

The chain carries TRBV6-5 and TRBJ2-7, with D perhaps matching TRBD1 (6 bases). CDR3 length: 13 amino acids. The V end lost 6 bases, the J end lost 5 bases, and 14 bases lay between the germline ends. Germline CDR1 is MNHEY and CDR2 is SVGAGI. DNA for the CDR3: TGTGCCAGCAGGAAAAGGACAGCGGACGAGCAGTACTTC. Its protein product is CASRKRTADEQYF.

The CDR3 here is CASSLPGPGYEQYF. The CDR3 bases are TGTGCCAGCAGCTTACCGGGGCCCGGTTACGAGCAGTACTTC. The V gene is TRBV7-3, the J gene TRBJ2-7; D is perhaps TRBD1 or TRBD2 (5 bases each). Trimming stripped 2 bases from V and 4 bases from J, with 12 bases between. This CDR3 is 14 amino acids long. Germline V lookup: CDR1 SGHTA, CDR2 FQGTGA.

The chain has TRBV12-3 or TRBV12-4 and TRBJ1-2; D is undetermined. The CDR3 runs to 12 residues. V lost 7 bases and J lost 8, with 14 bases in between. CDR3 DNA sequence: TGTGCCAGCAAATTCTTGAGCGGGGGCTACACCTTC. Translation gives CASKFLSGGYTF.

V is TRBV10-3 and J is TRBJ1-2, with no clear D. The germline gives CDR1 ENHRY, CDR2 SYGVKD. CDR3 length equals 11 residues. The V end was cut by 8 bases, the J end by 3 bases, with 7 bases between. CDR3 DNA sequence: TGTGCCATCGAGGCGGACTATGGCTACACCTTC. Translation: CAIEADYGYTF.

The chain couples TRBV5-6 to TRBJ2-2, with unresolved D. Trimming shortened V by 4 bases and J by 8 bases, and 9 bases separated the two germline ends. CDR1 is SGHDT and CDR2 is YYEEEE in the germline V gene. The CDR3 runs to 12 residues. The CDR3 region is CASSRNAGELFF. The CDR3 region has the DNA TGTGCCAGCAGCCGCAATGCGGGGGAGCTGTTTTTT.

The chain employs TRBV7-2 and TRBJ2-1; 13 nucleotides line up with TRBD2. The CDR3 has 17 amino acids. The germline gives CDR1 SGHTA, CDR2 FQGNSA. V trimming: 5 bases; J trimming: 4 bases; junction bases outside the gene matches: 8. The CDR3 DNA reads as TGTGCCAGCAGCGCCGGGAGGACTAGCGGGGGTTACAATGAGCAGTTCTTC. Protein: CASSAGRTSGGYNEQFF.

CDR3 DNA sequence: TGCAGCGTTGAAGAATACGGCGGCCAGGCGGAGACCCAGTACTTC. This gives the protein CSVEEYGGQAETQYF. This rearrangement joins TRBV29-1 to TRBJ2-5, with D unclear. V was cut by 0 bases and J by 5 bases, with 16 bases left in between. CDR3 length: 15 residues. In germline, CDR1 is SQVTM, CDR2 ANQGSEA.

This chain links TRBV5-1 with TRBJ1-4, with 7 bases identical to TRBD1. The length of the CDR3 is 15 residues. The V gene end was trimmed by 3 bases and the J gene end by 8 bases; junction bases not matched to a gene: 10. Germline V gene lookup returns CDR1 SGHRS and CDR2 YFSETQ. In DNA form, the CDR3 reads TGCGCCAGCAGCTCGCCGGAGGGGGCACCCGAAAAACTGTTTTTT. It translates to CASSSPEGAPEKLFF.

The rearrangement joins TRBV9 to TRBJ1-3; TRBD1 matches 8 bases. J gave up 3 bases and V 3 bases, and 5 bases lay outside the gene matches. The CDR3 totals 15 residues. CDR1 and CDR2 (germline): SGDLS, YYNGEE. CDR3 sequence (DNA): TGTGCCAGCAGCGACGACAGGGGAGGTGGAAACACCATATATTTT. Translated, it gives CASSDDRGGGNTIYF.

The chain carries TRBV23-1 and TRBJ1-2, with D uncertain. TRBV23-1 is classed as an ORF, of uncertain function. This CDR3 has 15 residues. Trimming cost V 0 bases and J 3 bases, with 11 bases left between them. The CDR3 reads CASSQSPGRHYGYTF. The CDR3 bases are TGCGCCAGCAGTCAATCTCCGGGAAGGCACTATGGCTACACCTTC.

The V call is TRBV5-4, the J call TRBJ1-3; D is ambiguous. The germline CDR1 and CDR2 sequences are SGHNT and YYREEE (reference sequence). The CDR3 is 14 amino acids. Trimming took 4 bases from V and 5 from J, leaving 13 bases between them. CDR3 protein: CASSPSVGRNTIYF. The CDR3 DNA is TGTGCCAGCAGCCCCTCCGTGGGTCGAAACACCATATATTTT.

CDR3 protein: CAISARGSSGNTIYF. The CDR3 region has the DNA TGTGCCATCAGTGCCAGGGGAAGCTCTGGAAACACCATATATTTT. The rearrangement joins TRBV10-3 to TRBJ1-3, with D perhaps TRBD1 (6 bases). The CDR3 contains 15 residues. V was trimmed by 4 bases and J by 0 bases, leaving 10 bases between them. Germline-derived CDR1 and CDR2 are ENHRY and SYGVKD.

This rearrangement joins TRBV6-4 to TRBJ1-2, with TRBD1 identical over 8 bases. Germline V gene lookup returns CDR1 MRHNA and CDR2 SNTAGT. The CDR3 loop spans 15 amino acids. Trimming cost V 0 bases and J 7 bases; bases outside gene matches: 7. In nucleotides, the CDR3 is TGTGCCAGCAGTGACTCTGGCAGGGGGCATTTTGGCTACACCTTC. Translating it yields CASSDSGRGHFGYTF.

The chain has TRBV5-1 and TRBJ1-2; 7 nucleotides match TRBD1. The V segment lost 4 bases and the J segment 8 bases; nucleotides outside the gene matches: 11. The CDR3 consists of 14 residues. Germline values: CDR1 SGHRS, CDR2 YFSETQ. DNA of the CDR3: TGCGCCAGCAGCCTGGGACAGTTTAGTGGGGGCTACACCTTC. It encodes CASSLGQFSGGYTF.

The V and J genes are TRBV9 and TRBJ2-3, with D perhaps being TRBD1 or TRBD2 (6 bases each). Trimming shortened V by 0 bases and J by 5 bases, and 10 bases separated the two germline ends. The CDR3 contains 14 residues. Germline V CDR1 and CDR2: SGDLS, YYNGEE. CDR3 bases: TGTGCCAGCAGCGTAGGGGGGGCGATAGATACGCAGTATTTT. It codes for CASSVGGAIDTQYF.

This chain links TRBV11-2 with TRBJ2-5, with TRBD2 identical over 8 bases. V shed 3 bases, J shed 7 bases, and the junction held 10 bases outside the gene matches. From germline, CDR1 is SGHAT and CDR2 FQNNGV. The length of the CDR3 is 15 residues. The CDR3 sequence: CASSLNSGGHSTQYF. In nucleotides, the CDR3 is TGTGCCAGCAGCTTGAACAGCGGGGGCCATTCGACCCAGTACTTC.

The rearrangement uses TRBV7-9 and TRBJ1-3; unclear D gene. This CDR3 has 12 residues. V was trimmed by 5 bases and J by 3 bases, leaving 5 bases between them. Germline V lookup: CDR1 SEHNR, CDR2 FQNEAQ (reference sequence). DNA for the CDR3: TGTGCCAGCAGCCGAGATGGAAACACCATATATTTT. Protein sequence: CASSRDGNTIYF.

The J gene is TRBJ1-5, the V gene TRBV9, with a possible D match to TRBD1 (5 bases). Per germline, CDR1 SGDLS and CDR2 YYNGEE. CDR3 size: 14 residues. Between the trimmed V and J ends, which lost 3 bases and 2 bases, there was a span of 9 bases. The CDR3 DNA sequence: TGTGCCAGCAGCGCTACGACAGGCAATCAGCCCCAGCATTTT. The encoded protein is CASSATTGNQPQHF. Combining the CDR3 with reference TRBV9 and TRBJ1-5 gives the whole variable domain DSGVTQTPKHLITATGQRVTLRCSPRSGDLSVYWYQQSLDQGLQFLIQYYNGEERAKGNILERFSAQQFPDLHSELNLSSLELGDSALYFCASSATTGNQPQHFGDGTRLSIL.